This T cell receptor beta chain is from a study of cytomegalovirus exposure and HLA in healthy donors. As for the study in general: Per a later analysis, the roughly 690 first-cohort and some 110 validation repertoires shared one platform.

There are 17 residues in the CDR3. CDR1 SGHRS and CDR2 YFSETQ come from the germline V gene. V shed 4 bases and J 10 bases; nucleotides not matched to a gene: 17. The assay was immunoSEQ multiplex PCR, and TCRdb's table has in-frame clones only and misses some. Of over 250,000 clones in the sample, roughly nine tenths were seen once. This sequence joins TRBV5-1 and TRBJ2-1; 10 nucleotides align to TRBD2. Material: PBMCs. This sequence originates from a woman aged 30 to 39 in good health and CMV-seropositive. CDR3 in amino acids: CASSRRGGEREGHEQFF. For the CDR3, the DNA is TGCGCCAGCAGCCGCCGTGGGGGGGAGCGGGAGGGCCACGAGCAGTTCTTC.